Following are 32 T cell receptor beta chains from one sample sequenced in a study of graft-versus-host responses after intestinal transplantation. These receptors are not linked to any known antigen. Method: immunoSEQ multiplex PCR; TCRdb's copy keeps in-frame clones and lacks some. The sample has about 50,000 clones, approximately 91% seen once. Source: unstimulated CD4+ T cells sorted from spleen or lymph node cells, taken before transplant. The receptors stem from a human donor who was the organ donor for an intestinal transplant.

The CDR3 here is CASRTSLTVNTEAFF. Here the CDR3 DNA reads TGTGCCTCCCGGACTTCCCTGACCGTGAACACTGAAGCTTTCTTT. V usage is TRBV30 and J usage is TRBJ1-1; D call uncertain. Per germline, CDR1 GTSNPN and CDR2 SVGIG (reference sequence). The V gene lost 7 bases and the J gene lost 0 bases, with 18 bases spanning the gap. CDR3 length equals 15 residues.

The genes are TRBV6-6 and TRBJ1-5; 9 bases are shared with TRBD1. The CDR3 is 16 amino acids. V lost 4 bases and J lost 4; bases outside the gene matches: 8. CDR1 is MNHNY, CDR2 SVGAGI, per germline (reference sequence). CDR3 sequence reads: CASSFTDRGSNQPQHF. In DNA form, the CDR3 reads TGTGCCAGCAGTTTTACGGACAGGGGCAGTAATCAGCCCCAGCATTTT.

The V and J genes are TRBV14 and TRBJ2-7; 11 positions match TRBD2. This CDR3 contains 16 residues. Germline loops: CDR1 SGHDN, CDR2 FVKESK. The V and J ends lost 1 base and 3 bases, in that order; junction bases with no gene match: 5. The CDR3 protein is CASSQVAGGFGYEQYF. The DNA of the CDR3 is TGTGCCAGCAGCCAAGTAGCGGGAGGGTTCGGCTACGAGCAGTACTTC. Filled out from reference TRBV14 and TRBJ2-7, the complete variable domain reads EAGVTQFPSHSVIEKGQTVTLRCDPISGHDNLYWYRRVMGKEIKFLLHFVKESKQDESGMPNNRFLAERTGGTYSTLKVQPAELEDSGVYFCASSQVAGGFGYEQYFGPGTRLTVT.

The J gene is TRBJ1-5, the V gene TRBV19, with D possibly being TRBD1 (6 bases). Per the germline V gene, CDR1 is LNHDA and CDR2 is SQIVND (reference sequence). V was clipped by 5 bases and J by 11 bases, with 22 bases between them. CDR3 length: 15 residues. CDR3 bases: TGTGCCAGTAGTCACCCCCCACAGGGTCTTAAGACCCAGCATTTT. It encodes CASSHPPQGLKTQHF.

The CDR3 loop is CASSSGSKLDEQYF. CDR3 in DNA: TGTGCCAGCAGCAGCGGGTCAAAACTGGACGAGCAGTACTTC. This chain joins TRBV4-2 and TRBJ2-7; possible D gene TRBD2, 6 bases. The V and J ends lost 5 bases and 5 bases respectively, with 16 bases between them. This CDR3 has 14 amino acids. Germline V gene data show CDR1 as LGHNA and CDR2 as YNFKEQ.

CDR3 sequence: CARTTINTIYF. As DNA, the CDR3 is TGCGCCAGAACGACAATAAACACCATATATTTT. The rearrangement joins TRBV5-1 to TRBJ1-3; D remains unclear. Deletions cut 8 bases from V and 6 bases from J, with 9 bases between. CDR1 is SGHRS and CDR2 is YFSETQ in the germline V gene. The CDR3 totals 11 residues.

V is TRBV27 and J is TRBJ2-3, with D possibly TRBD1 on 6 matching bases. V gave up 5 bases and J gave up 4 bases, with 22 bases separating them. CDR3 length: 17 residues. Per germline, CDR1 MNHEY and CDR2 SMNVEV (reference sequence). CDR3 bases: TGTGCCAGCAGTCCTCCCCGGGACCAGGGGTGGCCAGATACGCAGTATTTT. Encoded protein: CASSPPRDQGWPDTQYF.

This chain uses TRBV30 with TRBJ2-3, with D perhaps matching TRBD2 (5 bases). Germline CDR1 and CDR2: GTSNPN and SVGIG (reference sequence). The CDR3 consists of 13 residues. V lost 0 bases to trimming and J lost 1 base, with 5 bases between them. The CDR3 nucleotides read TGTGCCTGGAGTGTGGAGGGCACAGATACGCAGTATTTT. Its translation is CAWSVEGTDTQYF. Based on the CDR3 plus reference TRBV30 and TRBJ2-3, the full variable domain is SQTIHQWPATLVQPVGSPLSLECTVEGTSNPNLYWYRQAAGRGLQLLFYSVGIGQISSEVPQNLSASRPQDRQFILSSKKLLLSDSGFYLCAWSVEGTDTQYFGPGTRLTVL.

The V gene is TRBV7-8, the J gene TRBJ2-4; no clear D. CDR1 SGHVS and CDR2 FQNEAQ come from the germline V gene. The CDR3 consists of 14 residues. The V gene lost 1 base and the J gene lost 7 bases, with 11 bases spanning the gap. This CDR3 reads CASSLGAVENIQYF. As DNA, the CDR3 is TGTGCCAGCAGCTTAGGGGCCGTCGAGAACATTCAGTACTTC.

A remark on this clone: One end of the junction does not line up with germline, which may come from a read error. This chain joins TRBV7-3 and TRBJ2-3; D is unresolved. The CDR3 is 13 residues long. Germline-derived CDR1 and CDR2 are SGHTA and FQGTGA. For the CDR3, the DNA is TGTGCCAGCAACTTAACGGTCACAGATACGCAGTATTTT. Protein product: CASNLTVTDTQYF.

The chain is built from TRBV19 and TRBJ1-1; D is uncertain. The germline CDR1 and CDR2 sequences are LNHDA and SQIVND (reference sequence). The CDR3 extends over 11 amino acids. V was pared by 3 bases and J by 6 bases, with 5 bases between. CDR3 sequence reads: CASSMRSEAFF. Here the CDR3 DNA reads TGTGCCAGTAGTATGAGATCTGAAGCTTTCTTT.

This chain links TRBV7-2 with TRBJ2-3; D not resolved. The ends were cut back, 2 bases at V and 1 base at J, with 13 bases in the middle. Germline CDR1 is SGHTA and CDR2 is FQGNSA. The CDR3 is 16 amino acids. CDR3 sequence reads: CASSLWGSRGTDTQYF. Here the CDR3 DNA reads TGTGCCAGCAGCTTATGGGGTAGTCGGGGCACAGATACGCAGTATTTT.

V gene TRBV11-1 combines with J gene TRBJ2-7, with a weak D call TRBD1 (5 bases). This CDR3 is built from 12 residues. The germline V gene has CDR1 SGHAT and CDR2 FQDESV (reference sequence). V lost 0 bases to trimming and J lost 6 bases, with 6 bases between them. The CDR3 reads CASSLARAEQYF. The CDR3 DNA follows: TGTGCCAGCAGCTTAGCCAGGGCCGAGCAGTACTTC. Based on the CDR3 plus reference TRBV11-1 and TRBJ2-7, the full variable domain is EAEVAQSPRYKITEKSQAVAFWCDPISGHATLYWYRQILGQGPELLVQFQDESVVDDSQLPKDRFSAERLKGVDSTLKIQPAELGDSAMYLCASSLARAEQYFGPGTRLTVT.

To note about this clone: At one end, the junction sequence differs from germline, possibly due to a read error. The chain has TRBV6-6 and TRBJ2-7; 8 nucleotides line up with TRBD2. Germline V gives CDR1 MNHNY, CDR2 SVGAGI (reference sequence). This CDR3 contains 13 residues. CDR3 coding DNA: TGTGCCAGCAGTCTCGGACCGGGAGGGAGGCAGGGCTTC. Encoded protein: CASSLGPGGRQGF.

J is TRBJ1-5 and V is TRBV7-2; TRBD1 matches at 8 bases. V lost 1 base to trimming and J lost 2 bases; unmatched junction nucleotides: 1. The V gene's germline CDR1 is SGHTA and CDR2 FQGNSA. The CDR3 is made up of 15 amino acids. The CDR3 spells CASSLGGQGNQPQHF. For the CDR3, the DNA is TGTGCCAGCAGCTTAGGGGGACAGGGCAATCAGCCCCAGCATTTT.

The V call is TRBV7-9, the J call TRBJ2-1, with 7 bases identical to TRBD2. The CDR3 sequence is 15 residues long. V dropped 5 bases and J dropped 3; count of bases not matched to a gene: 7. The germline V gene has CDR1 SEHNR and CDR2 FQNEAQ (reference sequence). The CDR3 spells CASSAGLLIYNEQFF. DNA for the CDR3: TGTGCCAGCAGCGCGGGACTACTGATCTACAATGAGCAGTTCTTC.

This chain uses TRBV7-9 with TRBJ1-2; TRBD1 matches at 8 bases. The CDR3 is 14 residues long. Germline V gene lookup returns CDR1 SEHNR and CDR2 FQNEAQ (reference sequence). The trim removed 3 bases at V and 4 bases at J, leaving 4 bases unmatched. The CDR3 is CASSLGTGSYGYTF. Written as DNA, the CDR3 is TGTGCCAGCAGCTTGGGGACAGGCTCCTATGGCTACACCTTC.

The chain uses TRBV7-2 and TRBJ2-7; maybe TRBD1 (6 bases). CDR1 SGHTA and CDR2 FQGNSA come from the germline V gene. V lost 5 bases and J 3 bases, leaving 14 bases between the germline ends. The CDR3 contains 14 residues. The CDR3 loop is CASSPRTEYYEQYF. In DNA form, the CDR3 reads TGTGCCAGCAGCCCTCGGACAGAATACTACGAGCAGTACTTC.

On this clone: A junction boundary mismatches the germline segment, possibly from a read error. The chain is built from TRBV28 and TRBJ2-7; 9 bases map to TRBD1. Germline V gene data show CDR1 as MDHEN and CDR2 as SYDVKM. CDR3 length equals 14 residues. CDR3 nucleotides: TGTGCCAGCCGTTTAACAGGGGGCATGTACGAGCAGTACTTC. Protein product: CASRLTGGMYEQYF. The complete variable domain, with remaining parts taken from reference TRBV28 and TRBJ2-7, reads DVKVTQSSRYLVKRTGEKVFLECVQDMDHENMFWYRQDPGLGLRLIYFSYDVKMKEKGDIPEGYSVSREKKERFSLILESASTNQTSMYLCASRLTGGMYEQYFGPGTRLTVT.

The rearrangement joins TRBV4-2 to TRBJ2-7; D is tentatively TRBD1 or TRBD2 (5 bases each). This CDR3 has 16 residues. Germline-derived CDR1 and CDR2 are LGHNA and YNFKEQ. Trimming pared 0 bases from V and 2 bases from J, leaving 14 bases between. CDR3: CASSQDPAGTPYEQYF. The DNA of the CDR3 is TGTGCCAGCAGCCAAGATCCAGCAGGGACCCCCTACGAGCAGTACTTC.

This chain joins TRBV7-3 and TRBJ2-3; D is undetermined. V was pared by 1 base and J by 6 bases, with 11 bases between. Germline V gene data show CDR1 as SGHTA and CDR2 as FQGTGA. The CDR3 totals 14 residues. The CDR3 here is CASSLRVGRDTQYF. Written as DNA, the CDR3 is TGTGCCAGCAGCTTAAGGGTGGGTCGGGATACGCAGTATTTT.

The V call is TRBV6-5, the J call TRBJ1-5, with D possibly matching TRBD1 (5 bases). Germline loops: CDR1 MNHEY, CDR2 SVGAGI. The CDR3 runs to 14 residues. V was shortened by 8 bases and J by 6 bases, with 17 bases between the two germline ends. CDR3 in amino acids: CASQRGVGSQPQHF. CDR3 DNA sequence: TGTGCCAGCCAGAGGGGCGTAGGTAGTCAGCCCCAGCATTTT.

The chain carries TRBV18 and TRBJ2-7; D uncertain. V was trimmed by 2 bases and J by 2 bases, leaving 4 bases between them. CDR3 length equals 12 residues. Germline lookup yields CDR1 KGHSH and CDR2 LQKENI. The CDR3: CASSPSAYEQYF. The CDR3 nucleotides read TGTGCCAGCTCACCATCAGCCTACGAGCAGTACTTC.

This rearrangement joins TRBV29-1 to TRBJ1-1; D not resolved. V lost 8 bases to trimming and J lost 0 bases, with 10 bases between them. The V gene's germline CDR1 is SQVTM and CDR2 ANQGSEA. The CDR3 sequence is 12 residues long. CDR3 sequence reads: CSMEVLNTEAFF. CDR3 in DNA: TGCAGCATGGAGGTTTTGAACACTGAAGCTTTCTTT.

This chain uses TRBV9 with TRBJ2-1, with D perhaps matching TRBD2 (6 bases). The V gene lost 2 bases and the J gene lost 11 bases, with 17 bases spanning the gap. Germline V CDR1 and CDR2: SGDLS, YYNGEE. The CDR3 length is 14 residues. This CDR3 reads CASSVTGRASQQFF. CDR3 DNA sequence: TGTGCCAGCAGCGTTACCGGGAGAGCCTCTCAGCAGTTCTTC.

The chain recombines TRBV5-1 with TRBJ2-5; TRBD1 aligns across 7 bases. The CDR3 spans 14 residues. Germline lookup yields CDR1 SGHRS and CDR2 YFSETQ. Losses at the gene ends were 0 bases for V and 4 bases for J; bases not matched to a gene: 3. As DNA, the CDR3 is TGCGCCAGCAGCTTGGGTAGGACAGGAGAGACCCAGTACTTC. Amino acids: CASSLGRTGETQYF.

This clone has just one count. The chain couples TRBV28 to TRBJ1-5; 9 bases fit TRBD1. The germline V gene has CDR1 MDHEN and CDR2 SYDVKM. The CDR3 extends over 14 amino acids. Trimming took 4 bases from V and 10 from J; bases not matched to a gene: 8. CDR3 nucleotide sequence: TGTGCCAGCAGTTCTTACAGGGGGCGGTTACCCCAGCATTTT. It codes for CASSSYRGRLPQHF.

This rearrangement joins TRBV5-1 to TRBJ1-2, with D perhaps TRBD1 (6 bases). V lost 0 bases to trimming and J lost 1 base, with 13 bases between them. The CDR3 runs to 16 residues. Germline V gives CDR1 SGHRS, CDR2 YFSETQ. This CDR3 reads CASSLAEGQLNYGYTF. The CDR3 nucleotides read TGCGCCAGCAGCTTGGCGGAGGGACAACTTAACTATGGCTACACCTTC.

CDR3 bases: TGTGCCAGCAGCTCGCGGACAGGGGTGGATCAGCCCCAGCATTTT. Translation: CASSSRTGVDQPQHF. This rearrangement joins TRBV7-2 to TRBJ1-5; TRBD1 matches at 9 bases. Germline V CDR1 and CDR2: SGHTA, FQGNSA. The V segment lost 4 bases and the J segment 5 bases; nucleotides outside the gene matches: 6. The CDR3 extends over 15 amino acids.

The chain links TRBV21-1 to TRBJ1-1; the D call TRBD1 from the table was never checked on the DNA. TRBV21-1 is a pseudogene. The CDR3 is made up of 14 amino acids. The CDR3 bases are TGTGCCAGCAGCAAGGGGCAGGAAGGGCCTGAAGCTTTCTTT. As protein: CASSKGQEGPEAFF.

The chain links TRBV13 to TRBJ1-1; no definite D call. Germline V gene data show CDR1 as PRHDT and CDR2 as FYEKMQ (reference sequence). CDR3 size: 15 residues. V dropped 0 bases and J dropped 3 bases, with 11 bases sitting between them. Written as DNA, the CDR3 is TGTGCCAGCAGCTTAGGGCGGGGTTCGGACACTGAAGCTTTCTTT. It translates to CASSLGRGSDTEAFF.

This rearrangement joins TRBV14 to TRBJ1-6; possibly TRBD1 for D (6 bases). Germline lookup yields CDR1 SGHDN and CDR2 FVKESK. The length of the CDR3 is 16 residues. Trimming removed 1 base at V and 6 bases at J, with 13 bases between. The CDR3 nucleotides read TGTGCCAGCAGCCAAGTCTCGTACAGGGCTAATTCACCCCTCCACTTT. Translation: CASSQVSYRANSPLHF.